The 3 T cell receptor beta chains listed next were all sequenced from one sample in a study of shared clonotypes between healthy human individuals. Naive CD8 cells, CD45RO-negative and positively selected for CCR7, excluded terminally differentiated effector memory CD45RA+ cells. Clones were read by immunoSEQ multiplex PCR, and TCRdb kept only the in-frame ones, dropping some. The data contain more than 550,000 clones, about 90% of them singletons. The sequenced material came from naive CD8+ T cells sorted from blood. All receptors derive from a man younger than 40 in good health.

The chain joins TRBV5-5 to TRBJ1-2; no firm D call. V was cut by 5 bases and J by 13 bases, with 18 bases left in between. This CDR3 is built from 12 residues. CDR1 is SGHKS, CDR2 YYEKEE, per germline (reference sequence). In DNA, the CDR3 is TGTGCCAGCAGTCGGACTGACGAGGAGTCCACCTTC. It encodes CASSRTDEESTF.

The rearrangement joins TRBV10-1 to TRBJ2-7; D unclear. The V and J ends lost 5 bases and 2 bases respectively, with 7 bases between them. There are 12 residues in the CDR3. Germline lookup yields CDR1 WNHNN and CDR2 SYGVQD (reference sequence). The CDR3 DNA reads TGCGCCAGCAGTATAAGCCCCTACGAGCAGTACTTC. Its protein is CASSISPYEQYF.

The V gene is TRBV7-6, the J gene TRBJ2-7; 15 bases are a match to TRBD2. The germline V gene has CDR1 SGHVS and CDR2 FNYEAQ. The CDR3 loop spans 19 amino acids. V was pared by 5 bases and J by 2 bases, with 13 bases of the junction left unmatched. CDR3 nucleotide sequence: TGTGCCAGCAGCGAAACACCGGGACTAGCGGGAGGTAAAACCTACGAGCAGTACTTC. Translated, it gives CASSETPGLAGGKTYEQYF.